The 10 T cell receptor beta chains below were found in one sample sequenced in a study of identical twins. TCRdb itself ran the 5' RACE reads through MiXCR, one entry per CDR3 protein. The sample lists 450,000 or so distinct CDR3 sequences, approximately 14% seen once, with 0.5% to 0.65% in the top ten. These data were also reused for a study on yellow fever vaccine responses in identical twins.

The specimen was CD4+ T cells sorted from blood. Every receptor here comes from a young woman in good health.

J is TRBJ1-3 and V is TRBV12-3 or TRBV12-4; 7 bases are shared with TRBD1. This CDR3 has 16 residues. The ends lost 7 bases at V and 0 bases at J; junction bases unmatched: 9. CDR3 sequence (DNA): TGTGCCAGCAAAACTAGGGGGCAGAGCTCTGGAAACACCATATATTTT. Its translation is CASKTRGQSSGNTIYF.

This clonotype was counted only a few times. The J gene is TRBJ2-3, the V gene TRBV10-2; 7 bases fit TRBD2. V lost 3 bases, J lost 0 bases, and 9 bases stayed unmatched. Germline V lookup: CDR1 WSHSY, CDR2 SAAADI. The CDR3 has 17 residues. The CDR3, as DNA: TGCGCCAGCAGTGATGGGTGGGGCGGGAGAAGCACAGATACGCAGTATTTT. The encoded protein is CASSDGWGGRSTDTQYF.

The table lists this clonotype with a few counts. The genes are TRBV25-1 and TRBJ2-1, with 7 positions matching TRBD1. Germline-derived CDR1 and CDR2 are MGHDK and SYGVNS. The CDR3 totals 15 residues. J was trimmed by 3 bases and V by 8 bases; bases with no gene match: 10. The CDR3 here is CASLSSGDSYNEQFF. The CDR3 DNA is TGTGCCAGCCTCTCCTCCGGGGACAGCTACAATGAGCAGTTCTTC.

This clonotype was seen more than once but under ten times. V gene TRBV11-3 combines with J gene TRBJ2-3; 9 positions agree with TRBD2. V gave up 6 bases and J gave up 4 bases; unmatched junction bases: 5. The V gene's germline CDR1 is SGHNT and CDR2 YENEEA. The CDR3 runs 14 residues. CDR3 DNA sequence: TGTGCCAGCAGTAATAGCGGGGGATCAGATACGCAGTATTTT. Its protein product is CASSNSGGSDTQYF.

The rearrangement links TRBV6-1 to TRBJ2-5; 13 bases are a match to TRBD2. There are 16 residues in the CDR3. The J segment lost 4 bases and the V segment lost 5 bases, leaving 7 bases of the junction unmatched. Germline-derived CDR1 and CDR2 are MNHNS and SASEGT. The chain's CDR3 is CASSPSRTSGRETQYF. CDR3 coding DNA: TGTGCCAGCAGTCCATCCCGGACTAGCGGGAGAGAGACCCAGTACTTC.

This clonotype occurred a few times. The chain recombines TRBV6-2 or TRBV6-3 with TRBJ2-1; 8 positions match TRBD2. With 5 bases clipped from V and 7 bases from J, the junction kept 13 bases outside the gene matches. CDR3 length equals 16 residues. Germline V gene data show CDR1 as MNHEY and CDR2 as SVGEGT. The CDR3 DNA follows: TGTGCCAGCAGTCCAACTCGGGGGGGCTCGTTGAATGAGCAGTTCTTC. This encodes CASSPTRGGSLNEQFF.

The gene calls are TRBV11-2 and TRBJ2-4; 8 bases fit TRBD2. CDR3 length: 18 amino acids. CDR1 and CDR2 from the germline V gene are SGHAT and FQNNGV. The V gene end was trimmed by 2 bases and the J gene end by 0 bases; junction bases not matched to a gene: 9. CDR3 residues: CASSLTALAGLAKNIQYF. As DNA, the CDR3 is TGTGCCAGCAGCTTAACTGCCCTAGCGGGTTTAGCCAAAAACATTCAGTACTTC.

This clonotype has more than one count but fewer than ten. The rearrangement links TRBV24-1 to TRBJ2-1; 9 positions match TRBD1. CDR1 is KGHDR, CDR2 SFDVKD, per germline. Trimming cost V 4 bases and J 4 bases; bases outside gene matches: 13. The CDR3 is made up of 18 amino acids. CDR3 in DNA: TGTGCCACCAGTGAGGGTGACAGGGGGTGGAAAAATTACAATGAGCAGTTCTTC. This codes for CATSEGDRGWKNYNEQFF.

The chain joins TRBV18 to TRBJ2-5, with D perhaps TRBD1 or TRBD2 (5 bases each). This CDR3 region has 14 residues. V was shortened by 4 bases and J by 2 bases, with 11 bases between the two germline ends. Germline lookup yields CDR1 KGHSH and CDR2 LQKENI. The CDR3, as DNA: TGTGCCAGCTCACGGGGACCGCCTCAAGAGACCCAGTACTTC. It codes for CASSRGPPQETQYF.

This clonotype showed up just a few times. V is TRBV27 and J is TRBJ1-2; maybe TRBD1 (6 bases). This CDR3 has 13 residues. V lost 7 bases, J lost 6 bases, and 15 bases lay in between. Germline V lookup: CDR1 MNHEY, CDR2 SMNVEV (reference sequence). CDR3 protein: CASKLLGGHGYTF. The CDR3 nucleotides are TGTGCCAGCAAACTCCTTGGGGGCCATGGCTACACCTTC.